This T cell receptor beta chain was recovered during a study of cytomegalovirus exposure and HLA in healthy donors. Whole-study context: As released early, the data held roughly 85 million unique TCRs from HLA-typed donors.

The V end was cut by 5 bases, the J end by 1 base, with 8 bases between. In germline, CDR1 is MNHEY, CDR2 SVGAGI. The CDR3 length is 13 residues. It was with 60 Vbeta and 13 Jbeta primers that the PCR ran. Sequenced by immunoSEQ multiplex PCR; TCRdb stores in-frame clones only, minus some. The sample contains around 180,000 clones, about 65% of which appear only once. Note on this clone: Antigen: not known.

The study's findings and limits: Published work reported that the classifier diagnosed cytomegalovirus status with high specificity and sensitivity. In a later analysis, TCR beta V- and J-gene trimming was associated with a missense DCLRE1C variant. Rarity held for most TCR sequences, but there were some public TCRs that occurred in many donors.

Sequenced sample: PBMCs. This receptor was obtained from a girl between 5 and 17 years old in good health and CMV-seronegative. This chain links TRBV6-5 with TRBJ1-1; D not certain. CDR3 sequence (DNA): TGTGCCAGCAGTCCAAATAGGAACACTGAAGCTTTCTTT. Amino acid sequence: CASSPNRNTEAFF.